Ten or more counts support the clone carrying this T cell receptor beta chain. The antigen is unknown. The sample is drawn from a study of T cell repertoires in cytomegalovirus infection. Study as a whole: Carrying CMV and the relevant HLA type showed in public TCR beta signatures.

General study findings and limits: CMV-specific TCR beta clonotypes restricted by HLA-C were the ones dominating the ex vivo response. Cumulated frequencies of public TCR beta families served to identify carriers of CMV plus the relevant HLA.

TCRdb analysed the reads with MiXCR anew, one entry per CDR3 protein. Altogether a few hundred thousand distinct CDR3 sequences are present, around a quarter being singletons, with the ten largest covering roughly 13%. Trimming stripped 5 bases from V and 0 bases from J, with 11 bases between. This CDR3 contains 14 residues. Germline-derived CDR1 and CDR2 are SGHTA and FQGNSA. The clonotype comes from a human donor in good health (CMV status not recorded). Some clones in this sample may be carry-over from other donors' samples. The specimen sequenced was PBMCs. The chain joins TRBV7-2 to TRBJ2-7; D unclear. Here the CDR3 DNA reads TGTGCCAGCAGCCTCGACGGCCTCTCCTACGAGCAGTACTTC. Translating it yields CASSLDGLSYEQYF.